The 27 T cell receptor beta chains below all came from one sample that was sequenced in a study of identifying expanded T cells in peripheral blood. Some clones are missing from TCRdb's copy, which holds only in-frame ones; the method was immunoSEQ multiplex PCR. The sample shows over 100,000 clones, 88% of them seen only once. The specimen sequenced was blood. The source is a person aged 18 to 75 in good health.

The table lists this clone with a count of one. The chain is built from TRBV7-9 and TRBJ1-6, with 7 bases lining up with TRBD1. Germline V gene sequence: CDR1 SEHNR, CDR2 FQNEAQ (reference sequence). This CDR3 region has 16 residues. Trimming removed 3 bases from V and 5 bases from J; junction bases left unmatched: 7. This chain's CDR3 is CASSLWDSSNNSPLHF. The CDR3 bases are TGTGCCAGCAGCTTGTGGGACAGCAGCAATAATTCACCCCTCCACTTT.

This sequence joins TRBV4-1 and TRBJ2-7; 8 bases align to TRBD2. From germline, CDR1 is MGHRA and CDR2 YSYEKL. With V trimmed by 0 bases and J by 7 bases, 8 bases remained unmatched. This CDR3 is built from 15 residues. The CDR3 loop reads CASSQDTAGVREQYF. The CDR3 DNA reads as TGCGCCAGCAGCCAAGATACAGCGGGAGTAAGGGAGCAGTACTTC.

This rearrangement joins TRBV15 to TRBJ2-3; D gene unclear. V was pared by 0 bases and J by 9 bases, with 10 bases between. In germline, CDR1 is LNHNV, CDR2 YYDKDF (reference sequence). This CDR3 has 13 residues. CDR3 region: CATSRERPRTQYF. CDR3 nucleotide sequence: TGTGCCACCAGCAGAGAACGCCCAAGGACGCAGTATTTT.

In nucleotides, the CDR3 is TGCGCCAGCAGCTTGGAATCCGGGACGGGGCGGTACGAGCAGTACTTC. It is translated as CASSLESGTGRYEQYF. V and J are TRBV5-1 and TRBJ2-7, with D perhaps TRBD1 or TRBD2 (5 bases each). V lost 0 bases, J lost 4 bases, and 17 bases lay in between. The CDR3 is made up of 16 amino acids. Germline CDR1 and CDR2: SGHRS and YFSETQ.

The V and J genes are TRBV18 and TRBJ1-3, with 8 bases matching TRBD1. This CDR3 region has 17 residues. Looked up from germline, CDR1 is KGHSH and CDR2 is LQKENI. J was trimmed by 1 base and V by 3 bases; bases with no gene match: 8. CDR3 sequence (DNA): TGTGCCAGCTCACCGACCCCGACAGGGGAATCTGGAAACACCATATATTTT. This sequence encodes CASSPTPTGESGNTIYF.

This chain uses TRBV7-9 with TRBJ2-1; TRBD2 matches 8 bases. In germline, CDR1 is SEHNR, CDR2 FQNEAQ (reference sequence). The CDR3 runs 18 residues. With V trimmed by 9 bases and J by 7 bases, 23 bases remained unmatched. The CDR3: CARLYENLSGRLRNEQFF. The CDR3 nucleotides are TGTGCCAGACTGTACGAGAACCTGAGCGGGAGATTAAGGAATGAGCAGTTCTTC.

The chain links TRBV5-1 to TRBJ2-1; TRBD2 matches at 12 bases. This CDR3 is built from 16 residues. Trimming took 0 bases from V and 7 from J; bases not matched to a gene: 5. Germline CDR1 and CDR2: SGHRS and YFSETQ. The CDR3 DNA is TGCGCCAGCAGCTTGGTACTAGCGGGGGGCGGGAATGAGCAGTTCTTC. Translating it yields CASSLVLAGGGNEQFF.

The gene calls are TRBV28 and TRBJ2-7, with 8 bases fitting TRBD1. Trimming at V came to 4 bases and at J to 2 bases, leaving 16 bases not matched to a gene. This CDR3 spans 18 amino acids. CDR1 and CDR2 (germline): MDHEN, SYDVKM. CDR3 in DNA: TGTGCCAGCAGTTCCGGACAGGGAGGATGGGCTAGGGCCTACGAGCAGTACTTC. This sequence encodes CASSSGQGGWARAYEQYF.

This clone was counted many times. The rearrangement links TRBV6-1 to TRBJ2-3, with TRBD2 matching 15 bases. CDR3 length: 16 amino acids. J lost 4 bases, V lost 3 bases, and 2 bases had no gene match. Germline loops: CDR1 MNHNS, CDR2 SASEGT. CDR3 protein: CASSDGLAGGADTQYF. Written as DNA, the CDR3 is TGTGCCAGCAGTGACGGACTAGCGGGAGGGGCAGATACGCAGTATTTT.

This chain connects TRBV9 to TRBJ2-3; D gene uncertain. V lost 1 base, J lost 1 base, and 7 bases lay in between. CDR3 size: 14 residues. Germline V gene lookup returns CDR1 SGDLS and CDR2 YYNGEE. The CDR3 spells CASSVSTGTDTQYF. The DNA of the CDR3 is TGTGCCAGCAGCGTAAGCACAGGCACAGATACGCAGTATTTT.

The rearrangement links TRBV6-4 to TRBJ2-1, with 10 bases matching TRBD2. The CDR3 runs 19 residues. V lost 10 bases, J lost 1 base, and 19 bases stayed unmatched. CDR1 is MRHNA, CDR2 SNTAGT, per germline. In DNA, the CDR3 is TGTGCCACACCGTTCCCAGCGGGAGGGACCATGAGGTCCTACAATGAGCAGTTCTTC. Translation gives CATPFPAGGTMRSYNEQFF.

This clone was recorded only once. This chain links TRBV7-8 with TRBJ2-5; tentative D call: TRBD2 (5 bases). V lost 2 bases to trimming and J lost 4 bases, with 14 bases between them. Germline-derived CDR1 and CDR2 are SGHVS and FQNEAQ. The length of the CDR3 is 15 residues. The CDR3 sequence: CASSLFGRVGETQYF. CDR3 sequence (DNA): TGTGCCAGCAGCTTATTTGGGCGGGTAGGAGAGACCCAGTACTTC.

This chain joins TRBV28 and TRBJ2-3, with D unresolved. The CDR3 sequence is 12 residues long. Germline CDR1 reads MDHEN; CDR2 reads SYDVKM. V was clipped by 5 bases and J by 5 bases, with 8 bases between them. CDR3 sequence reads: CASSPPVDTQYF. DNA of the CDR3: TGTGCCAGCAGTCCACCCGTAGATACGCAGTATTTT.

The chain has TRBV5-1 and TRBJ2-7; D remains ambiguous. This CDR3 is built from 15 residues. Germline V lookup: CDR1 SGHRS, CDR2 YFSETQ. V dropped 0 bases and J dropped 2 bases, with 12 bases sitting between them. CDR3 sequence (DNA): TGCGCCAGCAGCTTGGAGAATCCGCGGACCTACGAGCAGTACTTC. Translation: CASSLENPRTYEQYF.

This sequence joins TRBV4-3 and TRBJ2-3, with D possibly matching TRBD2 (5 bases). Trimming removed 4 bases at V and 5 bases at J, with 10 bases between. Germline V gives CDR1 LGHNA, CDR2 YSLEER. The CDR3 length is 13 residues. The chain's CDR3 is CASSPGRGDTQYF. Written as DNA, the CDR3 is TGCGCCAGCAGCCCAGGTCGGGGAGATACGCAGTATTTT.

This clone is a singleton in its sample. This sequence joins TRBV4-1 and TRBJ2-3; TRBD2 might be the D (6 bases). In germline, CDR1 is MGHRA, CDR2 YSYEKL. The CDR3 sequence is 17 residues long. Between the trimmed V and J ends, which lost 1 base and 4 bases, there was a span of 18 bases. DNA for the CDR3: TGCGCCAGCAGCCAAGTCCTGACCGCTAGCGTCGCAGATACGCAGTATTTT. Its translation is CASSQVLTASVADTQYF.

V is TRBV6-4 and J is TRBJ2-1; 9 bases line up with TRBD1. Trimming removed 5 bases from V and 6 bases from J; junction bases left unmatched: 5. The CDR3 is made up of 14 amino acids. Germline CDR1 reads MRHNA; CDR2 reads SNTAGT. CDR3 nucleotide sequence: TGTGCCAGCAGTCCGGGACAGGGTTCCAATGAGCAGTTCTTC. The encoded protein is CASSPGQGSNEQFF.

For this clone: Other nucleotide sequences in the sample specify the same CDR3. CDR3 sequence (DNA): TGTGCCAGCAGGTTGGAAGAGACCCAGTACTTC. Protein sequence: CASRLEETQYF. This sequence joins TRBV2 and TRBJ2-5; D not resolved. There are 11 residues in the CDR3. Between the trimmed V and J ends, which lost 6 bases and 3 bases, there was a span of 5 bases. CDR1 and CDR2 (germline): SNHLY, FYNNEI.

This clone was detected only a few times. The CDR3 is CASSQRPGTITYNEQFF. The CDR3, as DNA: TGTGCCAGCAGCCAACGCCCCGGGACTATTACCTACAATGAGCAGTTCTTC. This chain uses TRBV7-6 with TRBJ2-1; 7 bases line up with TRBD2. Losses at the gene ends were 5 bases for V and 2 bases for J; bases not matched to a gene: 12. Germline CDR1 and CDR2: SGHVS and FNYEAQ. The CDR3 has 17 residues.

The chain recombines TRBV14 with TRBJ2-7; 8 nucleotides align to TRBD1. Germline values: CDR1 SGHDN, CDR2 FVKESK. The V gene end was trimmed by 1 base and the J gene end by 7 bases; junction bases not matched to a gene: 15. The CDR3 consists of 17 residues. The CDR3 DNA reads as TGTGCCAGCAGCCAAGGTGGGCCTTGGACAGGGAATTTAGAGCAGTACTTC. This codes for CASSQGGPWTGNLEQYF.

This clone was seen only once. This chain uses TRBV18 with TRBJ2-2, with 8 bases aligning to TRBD2. CDR3 size: 16 residues. Trimming cost V 6 bases and J 6 bases; bases outside gene matches: 12. In germline, CDR1 is KGHSH, CDR2 LQKENI. This CDR3 is CASSPPGLVRSGELFF. The CDR3 bases are TGTGCCAGCTCCCCGCCGGGACTAGTGAGGTCCGGGGAGCTGTTTTTT.

The chain uses TRBV7-9 and TRBJ2-7, with 8 bases identical to TRBD1. The CDR3 length is 14 residues. Germline trimming cut 3 bases from V and 5 bases from J; bases unmatched to any gene: 6. Per germline, CDR1 SEHNR and CDR2 FQNEAQ (reference sequence). The CDR3 bases are TGTGCCAGCAGCTTCACAGGGGGAAGGAACGAGCAGTACTTC. Protein: CASSFTGGRNEQYF.

The chain links TRBV5-1 to TRBJ2-5; TRBD2 aligns across 9 bases. V was pared by 4 bases and J by 4 bases, with 5 bases of the junction left unmatched. The CDR3 spans 14 residues. Per germline, CDR1 SGHRS and CDR2 YFSETQ. CDR3 DNA: TGCGCCAGCAGCATTAGCGGGAGCCTAGAGACCCAGTACTTC. Its translation is CASSISGSLETQYF.

The CDR3 sequence: CASSPRPTGEGEQYF. CDR3 sequence (DNA): TGTGCCAGCAGCCCGAGACCAACAGGGGAAGGCGAGCAGTACTTC. V is TRBV9 and J is TRBJ2-7, with TRBD1 matching 7 bases. V trimming: 4 bases; J trimming: 6 bases; junction bases outside the gene matches: 13. Germline V lookup: CDR1 SGDLS, CDR2 YYNGEE. The CDR3 covers 15 residues.

This chain connects TRBV7-2 to TRBJ2-3, with a possible D match to TRBD1 (6 bases). The CDR3 consists of 14 residues. Germline loops: CDR1 SGHTA, CDR2 FQGNSA. Trimming stripped 3 bases from V and 2 bases from J, with 9 bases between. CDR3 in DNA: TGTGCCAGCAGCTTCAGGGGTTCCACAGATACGCAGTATTTT. This codes for CASSFRGSTDTQYF.

The gene calls are TRBV6-1 and TRBJ2-7, with 9 bases fitting TRBD1. V shed 2 bases and J 4 bases; nucleotides not matched to a gene: 6. Germline V CDR1 and CDR2: MNHNS, SASEGT. CDR3 size: 15 residues. The DNA of the CDR3 is TGTGCCAGCAGTGAATACAGACAGGGGGGGTACGAGCAGTACTTC. Amino acid sequence: CASSEYRQGGYEQYF.

The chain combines TRBV27 with TRBJ2-4; 12 bases map to TRBD2. V shed 3 bases and J 7 bases; nucleotides not matched to a gene: 7. The CDR3 extends over 16 amino acids. CDR1 and CDR2 from the germline V gene are MNHEY and SMNVEV (reference sequence). The CDR3 loop reads CASSFRLAGEGNIQYF. The CDR3 DNA is TGTGCCAGCAGTTTCCGACTAGCGGGAGAGGGGAACATTCAGTACTTC.